The 9 T cell receptor beta chains presented below share a single source sample, sequenced in a study of blood T cell repertoires in COVID-19. Profiled with immunoSEQ multiplex PCR; TCRdb holds only in-frame clones, not every one. The data hold roughly 340,000 clones, with about 90% observed a single time. Source material: peripheral blood. These TCRs come from a woman in her forties or fifties with COVID-19, enrolled during active disease.

The chain joins TRBV4-1 to TRBJ2-1; D is undetermined. There are 14 residues in the CDR3. V was trimmed by 4 bases and J by 3 bases, leaving 10 bases between them. Germline CDR1 and CDR2: MGHRA and YSYEKL. CDR3 loop: CASSLLRGYNEQFF. The DNA for the CDR3 is TGCGCCAGCAGCCTACTGAGAGGCTACAATGAGCAGTTCTTC.

CDR3 region: CASSWTGGNEQFF. The CDR3 coding sequence is TGTGCCAGCAGCTGGACAGGGGGCAATGAGCAGTTCTTC. J is TRBJ2-1 and V is TRBV7-2; 10 bases line up with TRBD1. The CDR3 sequence is 13 residues long. Per germline, CDR1 SGHTA and CDR2 FQGNSA. V shed 4 bases and J 6 bases; nucleotides not matched to a gene: 0.

This chain connects TRBV12-2 to TRBJ1-1; TRBD1 reflects the table's D call only, with no check against the DNA. TRBV12-2 is a recognized pseudogene. The CDR3 runs to 16 residues. CDR3 DNA sequence: TGTGCAAGTCGCTTAGTGGGACAGGGGAGGAACACTGAAGCTTTCTTT. This gives the protein CASRLVGQGRNTEAFF.

This chain connects TRBV11-2 to TRBJ2-1; D is unclear. CDR3 length: 14 residues. Germline V gene data show CDR1 as SGHAT and CDR2 as FQNNGV. Trimming left V 1 base short and J 6 bases short, with 10 bases between. The chain's CDR3 is CASSLAPSVNEQFF. In nucleotides, the CDR3 is TGTGCCAGCAGCTTAGCACCGTCGGTCAATGAGCAGTTCTTC.

This clone was seen a handful of times. V and J are TRBV11-2 and TRBJ1-1; D not resolved. Germline V lookup: CDR1 SGHAT, CDR2 FQNNGV. The CDR3 is made up of 13 amino acids. The V and J ends lost 4 bases and 0 bases respectively, with 6 bases between them. The CDR3 DNA reads TGTGCCAGCAGCTCACCAGTGAACACTGAAGCTTTCTTT. This translates into CASSSPVNTEAFF. Combining the CDR3 with reference TRBV11-2 and TRBJ1-1 gives the whole variable domain EAGVAQSPRYKIIEKRQSVAFWCNPISGHATLYWYQQILGQGPKLLIQFQNNGVVDDSQLPKDRFSAERLKGVDSTLKIQPAKLEDSAVYLCASSSPVNTEAFFGQGTRLTVV.

Details on this clone: This may be a read error, as it is one base from a much larger clone. The same CDR3 also results from other DNA sequences found in this sample. The V gene is TRBV5-1, the J gene TRBJ2-7; TRBD1 agrees at 8 bases. After removal of 4 bases from V and 3 bases from J, the junction contained 0 bases not matched to a gene. The CDR3 runs 12 residues. Germline CDR1 is SGHRS and CDR2 is YFSETQ. CDR3 in DNA: TGCGCCAGCAGCGGACAGGGCTACGAGCAGTACTTC. This gives the protein CASSGQGYEQYF.

The chain uses TRBV7-2 and TRBJ1-2; TRBD1 is a possible D gene (5 bases). With 6 bases removed from V and 7 bases from J, the gap between germline ends came to 15 bases. Germline loops: CDR1 SGHTA, CDR2 FQGNSA. This CDR3 is built from 13 residues. CDR3 sequence reads: CASSQSRVSGYTF. The CDR3 DNA is TGTGCCAGCAGTCAAAGCAGGGTTTCTGGCTACACCTTC.

The chain employs TRBV13 and TRBJ2-1; the D gene is possibly TRBD1 (5 bases). The CDR3 spans 18 residues. The V end was cut by 2 bases, the J end by 1 base, with 18 bases between. Germline CDR1 and CDR2: PRHDT and FYEKMQ (reference sequence). This CDR3 reads CASSLNYPQGVSYNEQFF. DNA of the CDR3: TGTGCCAGCAGCTTAAACTACCCCCAAGGGGTATCCTACAATGAGCAGTTCTTC.

The table lists this clone with a few counts. This chain links TRBV7-2 with TRBJ2-2; TRBD2 agrees at 7 bases. V was pared by 5 bases and J by 5 bases, with 14 bases of the junction left unmatched. CDR3 length equals 17 residues. The germline V gene has CDR1 SGHTA and CDR2 FQGNSA. The CDR3 region has the DNA TGTGCCAGCAGCCTACTTTGGACGCTCGGGGGGACCGGGGAGCTGTTTTTT. Residues: CASSLLWTLGGTGELFF.